This T cell receptor beta chain was identified in a study of TIL therapy for anti-PD-1-resistant metastatic lung cancer. Specified time point: pre-treatment sample, taken before nivolumab and TIL therapy. Stage 4 NSCLC adults joined between 2017 and 2020. Looked up from germline, CDR1 is LNHDA and CDR2 is SQIVND (reference sequence). V was pared by 5 bases and J by 4 bases, with 14 bases between. The CDR3 sequence is 14 residues long. The libraries were made with immunoSEQ v3. Sequenced by immunoSEQ multiplex PCR; TCRdb stores in-frame clones only, minus some. Of around 55,000 clones in the sample, roughly four fifths were seen once.

This clonotype was obtained from a person aged 25-80 years with non-small cell lung cancer. Specimen: blood, collected at baseline. V is TRBV19 and J is TRBJ1-2, with D maybe TRBD1 (5 bases). The CDR3 loop reads CASSPRTGPYGYTF. In nucleotides, the CDR3 is TGTGCCAGTAGTCCTCGGACGGGGCCCTATGGCTACACCTTC.